Many counts were recorded for the clone carrying this T cell receptor beta chain. Its antigen is unidentified. A read error may account for a junction end that differs from germline. The record originates from a study of early T cells in non-severe SARS-CoV-2 infection. As for the study in general: Chains were unpaired, as sequencing was done on bulk RNA from unsorted whole blood. Study outcomes and limitations: VDJdb-based annotation leaned toward anti-spike CD8 responses and missed private and CD4 specificities.

The CDR3 has 13 residues. The germline gives CDR1 LGHDT, CDR2 YNNKEL (reference sequence). Individually, cDNA molecules had unique molecular identifiers attached to them. Each CDR3 protein is one row after TCRdb ran MiXCR on the 5' RACE reads. The table has tens of thousands of distinct CDR3 sequences, around 5% seen once. Sequenced here: whole blood, sampled at baseline. The chain combines TRBV3-1 with TRBJ2-1, with D unresolved. The source of this sequence is an adult who was a healthcare worker with PCR-confirmed SARS-CoV-2 infection or an uninfected control (not recorded which). CDR3 DNA: TGTGCCAGCAGGCAAGGCCCAGGTAATGAGCAGTTCTTC. Its protein product is CASRQGPGNEQFF.